Following are 16 T cell receptor beta chains from one sample sequenced in a study of monozygotic twins with cystic fibrosis. Repertoires were generated with immunoSEQ multiplex PCR, while TCRdb's copy carries only in-frame clones and drops some. The data contain about 36,000 clones, 75% to 95% of them seen just once; the ten biggest clones take up 0.19%. Sequencing was carried out using blood. These receptors were taken from a boy younger than 10 with cystic fibrosis.

The chain links TRBV10-3 to TRBJ2-7, with D tentatively TRBD1 or TRBD2 (5 bases each). The CDR3 spans 13 residues. CDR1 and CDR2 (germline): ENHRY, SYGVKD. Trimming pared 6 bases from V and 3 bases from J, leaving 12 bases between. The CDR3 DNA reads as TGTGCCATCAGCGCCGGGACGGACTACGAGCAGTACTTC. Protein: CAISAGTDYEQYF.

This clone has just a few counts. This rearrangement joins TRBV7-8 to TRBJ1-3; D not certain. CDR1 and CDR2 (germline): SGHVS, FQNEAQ. CDR3 size: 14 residues. Trimming shortened V by 5 bases and J by 3 bases, and 11 bases separated the two germline ends. CDR3 region: CASSISAGGNTIYF. The CDR3 nucleotides are TGTGCCAGCAGCATATCGGCAGGTGGAAACACCATATATTTT.

This chain connects TRBV11-2 to TRBJ2-1; D is uncertain. This CDR3 has 11 amino acids. V lost 2 bases and J 8 bases, leaving 4 bases between the germline ends. Germline V lookup: CDR1 SGHAT, CDR2 FQNNGV. CDR3 sequence: CASSLNYEQFF. The CDR3, as DNA: TGTGCCAGCAGCTTAAACTATGAGCAGTTCTTC. Supplemented by reference TRBV11-2 and TRBJ2-1, the full variable domain reads EAGVAQSPRYKIIEKRQSVAFWCNPISGHATLYWYQQILGQGPKLLIQFQNNGVVDDSQLPKDRFSAERLKGVDSTLKIQPAKLEDSAVYLCASSLNYEQFFGPGTRLTVL.

V gene TRBV7-9 combines with J gene TRBJ1-4; no clear D gene. Germline values: CDR1 SEHNR, CDR2 FQNEAQ (reference sequence). The germline V and J ends were trimmed by 5 bases and 4 bases, with 14 bases remaining between them. CDR3 length equals 15 residues. The CDR3 coding sequence is TGTGCCAGCAGCCTTGGCGTAAGGGATAATGAAAAACTGTTTTTT. As protein: CASSLGVRDNEKLFF.

This rearrangement joins TRBV7-8 to TRBJ2-7; 8 bases map to TRBD2. CDR3 length equals 17 residues. With V trimmed by 2 bases and J by 0 bases, 9 bases remained unmatched. Germline CDR1 is SGHVS and CDR2 is FQNEAQ. The CDR3 region has the DNA TGTGCCAGCAGCTTATATACAGCGGGGGTCGACTCCTACGAGCAGTACTTC. It specifies CASSLYTAGVDSYEQYF.

This chain links TRBV2 with TRBJ2-1; perhaps D is TRBD1 or TRBD2 (5 bases each). Germline V gene sequence: CDR1 SNHLY, CDR2 FYNNEI. This CDR3 is 15 amino acids long. Deletions cut 4 bases from V and 2 bases from J, with 12 bases between. The CDR3 protein is CASSGSGRPYNEQFF. The CDR3 DNA is TGTGCCAGCAGTGGGTCGGGGCGGCCCTACAATGAGCAGTTCTTC.

This chain connects TRBV9 to TRBJ2-7; perhaps D is TRBD1 or TRBD2 (5 bases each). The germline V gene encodes CDR1 SGDLS and CDR2 YYNGEE. The CDR3 totals 14 residues. Deletions cut 0 bases from V and 3 bases from J, with 10 bases between. DNA of the CDR3: TGTGCCAGCAGCGTAGGGGGACCCAACTACGAGCAGTACTTC. It encodes CASSVGGPNYEQYF.

This chain connects TRBV7-9 to TRBJ1-5; D remains unclear. The V gene lost 3 bases and the J gene lost 2 bases, with 11 bases spanning the gap. The germline CDR1 and CDR2 sequences are SEHNR and FQNEAQ (reference sequence). The CDR3 totals 15 residues. The CDR3 nucleotides read TGTGCCAGCAGCTTGGGAAGTCATGGCAATCAGCCCCAGCATTTT. It codes for CASSLGSHGNQPQHF.

The chain has TRBV2 and TRBJ2-3, with 12 bases that match TRBD2. The germline gives CDR1 SNHLY, CDR2 FYNNEI. The CDR3 covers 15 residues. V was pared by 6 bases and J by 8 bases, with 9 bases of the junction left unmatched. The CDR3 spells CASRTSGGLRGTQYF. The CDR3 DNA reads TGTGCCAGCAGGACTAGCGGGGGCCTCAGGGGTACGCAGTATTTT.

The rearrangement links TRBV29-1 to TRBJ1-2; weak D call: TRBD1 (6 bases). The CDR3 covers 13 residues. With 0 bases removed from V and 3 bases from J, the gap between germline ends came to 8 bases. CDR1 and CDR2 from the germline V gene are SQVTM and ANQGSEA. For the CDR3, the DNA is TGCAGCGTTGAAGAGGGGGGCGACTATGGCTACACCTTC. It codes for CSVEEGGDYGYTF.

The genes are TRBV11-2 and TRBJ2-1; 14 nucleotides align to TRBD2. This CDR3 is built from 15 residues. The junction had 9 bases not matched to a gene; V was cut back by 11 bases and J by 6 bases. The germline V gene has CDR1 SGHAT and CDR2 FQNNGV. The CDR3 region is CAGAIGTSGGNEQFF. In DNA, the CDR3 is TGTGCCGGCGCGATCGGGACTAGCGGGGGCAATGAGCAGTTCTTC.

The genes are TRBV5-6 and TRBJ1-5; tentatively, D is TRBD1 (6 bases). This CDR3 contains 14 residues. Germline CDR1 is SGHDT and CDR2 is YYEEEE. V dropped 4 bases and J dropped 3 bases, with 11 bases sitting between them. The CDR3 DNA reads as TGTGCCAGCAGCCCAGGGGTCAACAATCAGCCCCAGCATTTT. It specifies CASSPGVNNQPQHF.

The table lists this clone with a few counts. The CDR3 here is CASSPGTQNTGELFF. In nucleotides, the CDR3 is TGTGCCAGCAGCCCCGGGACACAGAACACCGGGGAGCTGTTTTTT. The rearrangement joins TRBV6-4 to TRBJ2-2; possibly TRBD1 for D (6 bases). CDR1 is MRHNA, CDR2 SNTAGT, per germline. This CDR3 region has 15 residues. V lost 6 bases and J 1 base, leaving 12 bases between the germline ends.

The chain is built from TRBV4-3 and TRBJ2-5, with 7 bases that match TRBD2. The CDR3 runs to 14 residues. Germline V gene data show CDR1 as LGHNA and CDR2 as YSLEER. Trimming cost V 4 bases and J 4 bases; bases outside gene matches: 6. CDR3 region: CASSLGGSTETQYF. The CDR3 DNA is TGCGCCAGCAGCCTCGGGGGGAGCACAGAGACCCAGTACTTC.

The chain uses TRBV19 and TRBJ1-5, with a tentative D call TRBD1 (6 bases). Trimming took off 6 bases at V and 4 bases at J, with 13 bases between the two ends. The CDR3 is made up of 14 amino acids. From germline, CDR1 is LNHDA and CDR2 SQIVND (reference sequence). The CDR3: CASSLQGWNQPQHF. The CDR3 bases are TGTGCCAGTAGCTTACAGGGATGGAATCAGCCCCAGCATTTT.

The chain recombines TRBV7-9 with TRBJ1-3; 7 bases map to TRBD1. V lost 4 bases and J lost 0; bases outside the gene matches: 6. The CDR3 length is 16 residues. Germline CDR1 and CDR2: SEHNR and FQNEAQ (reference sequence). CDR3 sequence: CASSSDRSGSGNTIYF. The CDR3 DNA reads as TGTGCCAGCAGCTCGGACAGGAGTGGCTCTGGAAACACCATATATTTT.